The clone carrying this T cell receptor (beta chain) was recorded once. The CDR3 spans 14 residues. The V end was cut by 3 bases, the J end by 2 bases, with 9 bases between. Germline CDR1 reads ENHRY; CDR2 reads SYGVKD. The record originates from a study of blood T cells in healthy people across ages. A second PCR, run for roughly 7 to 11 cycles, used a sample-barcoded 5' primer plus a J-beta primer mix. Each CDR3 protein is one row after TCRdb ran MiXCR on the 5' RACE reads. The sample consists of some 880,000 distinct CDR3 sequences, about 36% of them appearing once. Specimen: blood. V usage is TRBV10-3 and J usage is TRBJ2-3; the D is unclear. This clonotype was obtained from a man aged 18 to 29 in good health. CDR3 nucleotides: TGTGCCATCAGTGACCCCAGGCCCACAGATACGCAGTATTTT. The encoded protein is CAISDPRPTDTQYF.